Below, one T cell receptor (beta chain) is given with its context. In this sample, this clone turned up once. What this receptor recognizes is not known. The input lacks base qualities; no much larger clone sits a single base away. The record originates from a study of blood T cell repertoires in COVID-19 (dated by TCRdb to 2019 to 2021). Study-level background: Samples from collaborators originated in the United States, Italy and Spain and spanned both the acute and convalescent phases of COVID-19. The repertoires were made available in a free public database intended to serve as a resource for research on the immune response to SARS-CoV-2. HLA class I and class II types, where available, came from metadata supplied by the sample provider rather than from assay-based typing. Nearly every sample came with metadata listing a de-identified subject ID, COVID-19 status, age in years and sex. Samples were obtained from the ongoing ImmuneRACE study (first 160 participants) and from over 1,000 subjects provided by 6 global collaborators. The material from the prospective study consisted of cDNA or gDNA derived from T cells, B-cell-depleted T cells, or PBMCs. Subjects who had been exposed to COVID-19, were actively infected with it, or had recovered from it provided the deeply sampled blood TCRbeta repertoires that made up the dataset.

CDR1 and CDR2, per the germline V gene, are LGHNA and YSLEER. Unmatched junction bases come to 6, with V trimmed by 4 bases and J by 7 bases. The CDR3 spans 14 residues, from the cysteine through the phenylalanine. Just the 42-base CDR3 DNA is kept, in frame starting at base 1. Whole blood was collected in K2EDTA tubes by collaborating institutions according to the institutions' own protocols. For TCRbeta analysis, collaborator samples were shipped as frozen whole blood, as isolated PBMCs, or as DNA extracted from either sample type. Broad study findings and their caveats: The amount of clinical and demographic metadata varied by source and participant and was provided uncurated.

The immunoSEQ Assay, a bias-controlled multiplex PCR, was used to amplify TCRbeta CDR3 regions from genomic DNA. As for the original processing: Within the assay, amplification of reference gene primers was used to estimate how many nucleated cells each sample contained. To quantify the absolute abundance of each unique TCRbeta CDR3 rearrangement, sequence reads were collapsed and filtered. For each sample, productive Simpson clonality was calculated as the square root of Simpson's diversity index across productive rearrangements. The immuneACCESS repertoire file appears here via TCRdb, limited to in-frame rearrangements. These files lack a portion of the clones; in checked studies, under half of the deficit traces to unresolved V genes, and the cause of the others is not known. V, J and clone size are taken as reported in that table, and D and trimming were inferred from the DNA itself. This sample comprises 450,000 to 500,000 clones, over 75% of them detected only once. The top ten hold under 4% of the sample.

The sequence joins TRBV4-3 to TRBJ1-5, and 8 junctional nucleotides match TRBD1. The clonotype comes from a human donor in a cohort sampled during active COVID-19. Material: peripheral blood. The bases are TGCGCCAGCAGCCCCGACAGGGGAGGGCAGCCCCAGCATTTT. Translated, this is CASSPDRGGQPQHF.